These T cell receptor beta chains were read from a single sample in a study of T cell responses to AZD1222 COVID-19 vaccine. Clones were read by immunoSEQ multiplex PCR, and TCRdb kept only the in-frame ones, dropping some. The sample has 70,000 to 90,000 clones, 89% seen once; the top ten hold 2.4%. Sequenced here: peripheral blood, sampled on day 0 of AZD1222 vaccination. The receptors come from an adult in good health. CDR3s include the opening cysteine and the closing phenylalanine or tryptophan. The D gene is left open where the match is weak. Some rows have no size entry. The others give once, few or many, or a class for an expanded clone.

TRBV11-2,NA,TRBJ1-1,once,CASSLRNGVNTEAFF,TGTGCCAGCAGCTTAAGGAACGGGGTGAACACTGAAGCTTTCTTT
TRBV5-1,NA,TRBJ1-4,NA,CASSFSGTENEKLFF,TGCGCCAGCAGCTTCTCCGGGACCGAGAATGAAAAACTGTTTTTT
TRBV9,TRBD2,TRBJ2-7,NA,CASSVGLAASYEQYF,TGTGCCAGCAGCGTAGGACTAGCGGCCTCCTACGAGCAGTACTTC
TRBV6-5,TRBD2,TRBJ2-1,NA,CASREREQQFF,TGTGCCAGCAGGGAGCGGGAGCAGCAGTTCTTC
TRBV30,NA,TRBJ1-6,NA,CAWSAGGYDSPLHF,TGTGCCTGGAGTGCGGGGGGGTATGATTCACCCCTCCACTTT
TRBV6-5,TRBD1,TRBJ2-7,NA,CASSRDRGGYEQYF,TGTGCCAGCAGTCGGGACAGGGGTGGCTACGAGCAGTACTTC
TRBV30,NA,TRBJ1-1,NA,CAWSLTTGDTEAFF,TGTGCCTGGAGTCTAACGACAGGAGACACTGAAGCTTTCTTT
TRBV7-2,TRBD2,TRBJ2-7,NA,CASSAQRPGLADEQYF,TGTGCCAGCAGCGCCCAGAGGCCGGGACTAGCGGACGAGCAGTACTTC
TRBV12-3/TRBV12-4,NA,TRBJ1-1,NA,CASSFSGAEAFF,TGTGCCAGCAGTTTTTCAGGCGCTGAAGCTTTCTTT
TRBV9,NA,TRBJ2-1,NA,CASSVLRDPHNEQFF,TGTGCCAGCAGCGTACTTCGGGACCCCCACAATGAGCAGTTCTTC
TRBV3-1/TRBV3-2,TRBD1,TRBJ2-7,NA,CASSPWTGERSEQYF,TGTGCCAGCAGCCCCTGGACAGGGGAACGATCCGAGCAGTACTTC
TRBV28,NA,TRBJ1-1,NA,CASSLGWDGMNTEAFF,TGTGCCAGCAGTTTGGGATGGGACGGCATGAACACTGAAGCTTTCTTT
TRBV7-9,TRBD2,TRBJ2-3,NA,CASSLGAGEDTQYF,TGTGCCAGCAGCTTAGGAGCGGGGGAAGATACGCAGTATTTT
TRBV6-5,TRBD1,TRBJ1-5,NA,CASGSGQGHQPQHF,TGTGCCAGCGGTTCTGGACAGGGGCACCAGCCCCAGCATTTT
TRBV18,NA,TRBJ2-7,NA,CASSPPGTHTYEQYF,TGTGCCAGCTCACCACCGGGGACACATACCTACGAGCAGTACTTC
TRBV6-5,NA,TRBJ1-1,NA,CASTWTAVNTEAFF,TGTGCCAGCACTTGGACGGCTGTGAACACTGAAGCTTTCTTT
TRBV5-7,NA,TRBJ1-5,few,CASSLPGRNQPQHF,TGTGCCAGCAGCTTGCCAGGGAGGAATCAGCCCCAGCATTTT
TRBV11-2,TRBD1,TRBJ2-1,NA,CASSWDRTYNEQFF,TGTGCCAGCAGCTGGGACAGGACGTACAATGAGCAGTTCTTC
TRBV28,NA,TRBJ2-2,NA,CASSRGSGELFF,TGTGCCAGCAGTAGGGGGTCCGGGGAGCTGTTTTTT
TRBV7-9,TRBD2,TRBJ2-1,NA,CASSPLKAGDEQFF,TGTGCCAGCAGCCCCCTAAAAGCGGGAGATGAGCAGTTCTTC
TRBV7-9,TRBD1,TRBJ1-5,once,CASTRGRGNDQPQHF,TGTGCCAGCACCAGGGGGAGGGGAAACGATCAGCCCCAGCATTTT
TRBV7-9,NA,TRBJ1-1,NA,CASSSHLYGNTEAFF,TGTGCCAGCAGCTCACACCTTTATGGGAACACTGAAGCTTTCTTT
TRBV19,TRBD1,TRBJ2-5,NA,CASSTGQGDQYF,TGTGCCAGTAGTACCGGACAGGGCGACCAGTACTTC
TRBV21-1,NA,TRBJ1-2,NA,CASSKVGGGLLNYGYTF,TGTGCCAGCAGCAAAGTGGGTGGAGGCCTCTTAAACTATGGCTACACCTTC
TRBV5-1,NA,TRBJ1-5,NA,CASSLEGLNQPQHF,TGCGCCAGCAGCTTAGAAGGCCTCAATCAGCCCCAGCATTTT
TRBV11-2,NA,TRBJ2-5,NA,CASSLGAVSEETQYF,TGTGCCAGCAGCTTAGGAGCGGTTTCGGAAGAGACCCAGTACTTC
TRBV19,NA,TRBJ2-7,few,CASYKGSGPHEQYF,TGTGCCAGCTACAAGGGGAGCGGTCCGCACGAGCAGTACTTC
TRBV3-1/TRBV3-2,TRBD1,TRBJ2-7,NA,CASSRPGQVSEQYF,TGTGCCAGCAGCCGGCCGGGACAGGTTAGCGAGCAGTACTTC
TRBV12-3/TRBV12-4,NA,TRBJ1-4,once,CASSLGAAEKLFF,TGTGCCAGCAGTTTAGGGGCCGCTGAAAAACTGTTTTTT
TRBV1,NA,TRBJ1-5,NA,CTPFRKPQHF,TGCACCCCTTTTAGGAAGCCCCAGCATTTT
TRBV30,NA,TRBJ1-1,once,CAWSTVSLGTEAFF,TGTGCCTGGAGTACCGTCAGTCTGGGGACTGAAGCTTTCTTT
TRBV5-1,TRBD1,TRBJ1-1,NA,CASSLSRDRVNTEAFF,TGCGCCAGCAGCTTGAGCCGAGACAGGGTGAACACTGAAGCTTTCTTT
TRBV6-6,TRBD1,TRBJ1-2,NA,CASSDWDSNYGYTF,TGTGCCAGCAGCGACTGGGACAGTAACTATGGCTACACCTTC
TRBV9,NA,TRBJ2-5,NA,CASSAGGEETQYF,TGTGCCAGCAGCGCCGGAGGGGAAGAGACCCAGTACTTC
TRBV6-5,TRBD1,TRBJ1-4,NA,CASSYVAGGFEKLFF,TGTGCCAGCAGTTACGTTGCAGGGGGCTTTGAAAAACTGTTTTTT